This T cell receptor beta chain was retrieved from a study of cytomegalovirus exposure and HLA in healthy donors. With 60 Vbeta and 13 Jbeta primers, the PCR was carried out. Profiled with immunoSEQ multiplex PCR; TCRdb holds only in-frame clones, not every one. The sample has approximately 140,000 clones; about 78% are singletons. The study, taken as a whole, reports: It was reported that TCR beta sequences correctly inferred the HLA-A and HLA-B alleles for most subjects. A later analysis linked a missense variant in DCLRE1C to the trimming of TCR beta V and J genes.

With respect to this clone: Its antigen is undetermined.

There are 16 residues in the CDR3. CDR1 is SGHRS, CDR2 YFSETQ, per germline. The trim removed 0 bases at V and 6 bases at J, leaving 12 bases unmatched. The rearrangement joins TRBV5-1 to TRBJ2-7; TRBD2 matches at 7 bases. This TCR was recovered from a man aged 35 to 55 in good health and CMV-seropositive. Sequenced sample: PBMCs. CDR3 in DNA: TGCGCCAGCAGCTTGGCTCCGGGGGAGGGGAGAGGCGAGCAGTACTTC. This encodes CASSLAPGEGRGEQYF.